These 16 T cell receptor beta chains share one sample of origin, sequenced in a study of Graves' ophthalmopathy and Graves' hyperthyroidism. TCR beta CDR3 amplification used RNA transcripts. RT-PCR with HTBI primers came first, then second-round multiplex PCR. TCRdb reanalysed the multiplex PCR reads using MiXCR and keeps one entry per CDR3 protein. The sample consists of about 1.1 million distinct CDR3 sequences, 36% of them appearing once. The sample was peripheral blood or thyroid tissue (not recorded which). Source of these receptors: an adult man with Graves' hyperthyroidism.

This CDR3 reads CASSLAASGVETQYF. CDR3 DNA: TGTGCCAGCAGCTTAGCGGCTAGCGGGGTAGAGACCCAGTACTTC. The chain joins TRBV7-9 to TRBJ2-5; 9 bases align to TRBD2. Germline-derived CDR1 and CDR2 are SEHNR and FQNEAQ (reference sequence). The CDR3 covers 15 residues. The V segment lost 0 bases and the J segment 4 bases; nucleotides outside the gene matches: 3.

The V gene is TRBV9, the J gene TRBJ2-5; D possibly corresponds to TRBD2 (7 bases). Per the germline V gene, CDR1 is SGDLS and CDR2 is YYNGEE. V lost 0 bases, J lost 1 base, and 10 bases lay in between. The CDR3 sequence is 15 residues long. The CDR3 region is CASSVGGGSQETQYF. The CDR3 coding sequence is TGTGCCAGCAGCGTAGGGGGGGGCAGCCAAGAGACCCAGTACTTC.

The chain links TRBV7-2 to TRBJ1-4; TRBD1 matches 10 bases. CDR1 and CDR2 from the germline V gene are SGHTA and FQGNSA. V shed 5 bases and J 10 bases; nucleotides not matched to a gene: 4. The CDR3 loop spans 13 amino acids. This chain's CDR3 is CASSRGQGRKLFF. CDR3 nucleotide sequence: TGTGCCAGCAGCCGGGGACAGGGGAGAAAACTGTTTTTT.

On this clonotype itself: A much larger clone differs by one base, so this may be a read error. J is TRBJ1-3 and V is TRBV29-1, with unresolved D. This CDR3 is 15 amino acids long. Germline loops: CDR1 SQVTM, CDR2 ANQGSEA. V lost 0 bases and J lost 0, with 9 bases in between. CDR3 sequence: CSVEERGSSGNTIYF. The CDR3 coding sequence is TGCAGCGTTGAAGAGCGGGGAAGCTCTGGAAACACCATATATTTT.

Note on this clonotype: A read error is possible here, since a much larger clone lies one base away. The rearrangement uses TRBV7-2 and TRBJ2-7; D is unresolved. The V and J ends lost 0 bases and 2 bases respectively, with 5 bases between them. The CDR3 is 13 residues long. CDR1 is SGHTA, CDR2 FQGNSA, per germline. The CDR3 region has the DNA TGTGCCAGCAGCTTAGCGTACGCCTACGAGCAGTACTTC. The encoded protein is CASSLAYAYEQYF.

In regard to this clonotype: It is likely a read error, because the conserved phenylalanine at the end of the CDR3 is missing. The rearrangement links TRBV14 to TRBJ1-6; no firm D call. This CDR3 contains 14 residues. The germline gives CDR1 SGHDN, CDR2 FVKESK. Trimming pared 0 bases from V and 8 bases from J, leaving 8 bases between. The DNA of the CDR3 is TGTGCCAGCAGCCAAGAGGGTGGCGATTCACCCCTCCACCTT. It encodes CASSQEGGDSPLHL.

V usage is TRBV2 and J usage is TRBJ1-3; 8 bases align to TRBD1. The CDR3 is made up of 15 amino acids. CDR1 and CDR2 (germline): SNHLY, FYNNEI. V dropped 5 bases and J dropped 8; count of bases not matched to a gene: 11. CDR3 protein: CASSKPTGVIDTIYF. CDR3 DNA sequence: TGTGCCAGCAGTAAACCGACAGGGGTAATAGACACCATATATTTT.

For the CDR3, the DNA is TGTGCCATCAGTGAGCCCGGACATCCCGATGGCTACACCTTC. Amino acids: CAISEPGHPDGYTF. The rearrangement joins TRBV10-3 to TRBJ1-2; D may be TRBD1 (5 bases). Trimming removed 2 bases from V and 6 bases from J, with 13 bases in between. The CDR3 extends over 14 amino acids. Per germline, CDR1 ENHRY and CDR2 SYGVKD.

V usage is TRBV20-1 and J usage is TRBJ2-3; D is ambiguous. Trimming took 0 bases from V and 2 from J, leaving 6 bases between them. Germline V gene sequence: CDR1 DFQATT, CDR2 SNEGSKA (reference sequence). The length of the CDR3 is 13 residues. This CDR3 is CSAREQNTDTQYF. The CDR3 region has the DNA TGCAGTGCTAGAGAACAGAACACAGATACGCAGTATTTT.

This clonotype was observed at least ten times. The rearrangement links TRBV7-9 to TRBJ1-1; unclear D gene. The CDR3 covers 16 residues. V was clipped by 1 base and J by 1 base, with 13 bases between them. Germline values: CDR1 SEHNR, CDR2 FQNEAQ (reference sequence). This CDR3 reads CASSLVRRHSNTEAFF. As DNA, the CDR3 is TGTGCCAGCAGCTTAGTCCGACGACATTCGAACACTGAAGCTTTCTTT.

The rearrangement uses TRBV6-1 and TRBJ1-4; maybe TRBD1 (5 bases). Trimming removed 10 bases at V and 0 bases at J, with 12 bases between. Per the germline V gene, CDR1 is MNHNS and CDR2 is SASEGT. The CDR3 runs 14 residues. CDR3 region: CATEQGSTNEKLFF. CDR3 sequence (DNA): TGTGCCACCGAGCAGGGTTCAACTAATGAAAAACTGTTTTTT.

As to this clonotype: A read error is possible here, since a much larger clone lies one base away. The J gene is TRBJ1-2, the V gene TRBV12-3 or TRBV12-4, with D uncertain. V gave up 6 bases and J gave up 9 bases, with 17 bases separating them. This CDR3 spans 13 amino acids. The CDR3 region is CASRQAGRPSYTF. The CDR3 nucleotides read TGTGCCAGCAGGCAGGCTGGAAGGCCGAGCTACACCTTC.

In this sample, this clonotype turned up many times. The chain links TRBV7-8 to TRBJ2-7; D is unclear. CDR3 length equals 14 residues. Looked up from germline, CDR1 is SGHVS and CDR2 is FQNEAQ. V was pared by 5 bases and J by 0 bases, with 11 bases between. The CDR3, as DNA: TGTGCCAGCAGCATCGACTTGAGCTCCTACGAGCAGTACTTC. It specifies CASSIDLSSYEQYF.

The V and J genes are TRBV25-1 and TRBJ2-5; D possibly corresponds to TRBD1 (6 bases). V lost 3 bases, J lost 2 bases, and 19 bases lay in between. The CDR3 is 17 residues long. Germline V gene sequence: CDR1 MGHDK, CDR2 SYGVNS. The CDR3 DNA reads TGTGCCAGCAGTGACGCAACCAGGGGTGTCGGACAAGAGACCCAGTACTTC. This codes for CASSDATRGVGQETQYF. Variable domain in full (rest from reference TRBV25-1 and TRBJ2-5): EADIYQTPRYLVIGTGKKITLECSQTMGHDKMYWYQQDPGMELHLIHYSYGVNSTEKGDLSSESTVSRIRTEHFPLTLESARPSHTSQYLCASSDATRGVGQETQYFGPGTRLLVL.

This clonotype was recorded many times. Here the CDR3 reads CSVEVVGLPDTGELFF. The CDR3 nucleotides read TGCAGCGTTGAAGTAGTCGGCCTGCCCGACACCGGGGAGCTGTTTTTT. This sequence joins TRBV29-1 and TRBJ2-2; D call uncertain. The V gene lost 1 base and the J gene lost 3 bases, with 15 bases spanning the gap. Germline V gene lookup returns CDR1 SQVTM and CDR2 ANQGSEA. The CDR3 consists of 16 residues.

This clonotype was observed a few times. The CDR3, as DNA: TGTGCCAGCAGCGTAGGGTGGACAGGGTACGAGCAGTACTTC. Translating gives CASSVGWTGYEQYF. The chain recombines TRBV9 with TRBJ2-7, with 8 positions matching TRBD1. After removal of 0 bases from V and 4 bases from J, the junction contained 3 bases not matched to a gene. Germline V gene data show CDR1 as SGDLS and CDR2 as YYNGEE. This CDR3 has 14 residues.